This T cell receptor beta chain appears in the sequencing data of a study of T cells in Graves' hyperthyroidism and ophthalmopathy. This clonotype occurred a few times. RNA transcripts served as the template for amplifying TCR beta CDR3 regions. TCR CDR3 regions were first amplified by RT-PCR with HTBI primers. TCRdb analysed the multiplex PCR reads with MiXCR anew, one entry per CDR3 protein. The sample includes approximately 420,000 distinct CDR3 sequences, more than 12% seen only once; the top ten take about 33%. Germline CDR1 WNHNN, CDR2 SYGVQD (reference sequence). The CDR3 is 14 residues long. With 3 bases removed from V and 1 base from J, the gap between germline ends came to 6 bases.

Sequenced sample: blood. V gene TRBV10-1 combines with J gene TRBJ2-2; D unclear. This receptor was identified in a woman in her twenties or thirties with Graves' hyperthyroidism. In DNA form, the CDR3 reads TGCGCCAGCAGTGATTCGGGGAACACCGGGGAGCTGTTTTTT. Protein product: CASSDSGNTGELFF.